This T cell receptor (beta chain) was captured by sequencing in a study of T cell repertoires in cytomegalovirus infection. About the research overall: Matching HLA type, along with CMV infection, was indicated by public TCR beta signatures.

Trimming left V 1 base short and J 5 bases short, with 11 bases between. The CDR3 is 15 amino acids. The germline V gene encodes CDR1 MNHEY and CDR2 SMNVEV (reference sequence). Notes on this clonotype: What it recognizes is unknown.

TCRdb passed the reads through MiXCR, listing each CDR3 protein once. The sample holds about 220,000 distinct CDR3 sequences, about 39% seen once. The clonotype was recovered from a human donor in good health (CMV status not recorded). Some clones in this sample may be carry-over from other donors' samples. The sequencing used CD8+ T cells from cultured PBMCs, collected from culture after CMV antigen stimulation. This chain joins TRBV27 and TRBJ1-4; a possible D gene is TRBD1 (5 bases). The CDR3 DNA sequence: TGTGCCAGCAGTTTATACGGGACGAAAAATGAAAAACTGTTTTTT. Translation: CASSLYGTKNEKLFF.